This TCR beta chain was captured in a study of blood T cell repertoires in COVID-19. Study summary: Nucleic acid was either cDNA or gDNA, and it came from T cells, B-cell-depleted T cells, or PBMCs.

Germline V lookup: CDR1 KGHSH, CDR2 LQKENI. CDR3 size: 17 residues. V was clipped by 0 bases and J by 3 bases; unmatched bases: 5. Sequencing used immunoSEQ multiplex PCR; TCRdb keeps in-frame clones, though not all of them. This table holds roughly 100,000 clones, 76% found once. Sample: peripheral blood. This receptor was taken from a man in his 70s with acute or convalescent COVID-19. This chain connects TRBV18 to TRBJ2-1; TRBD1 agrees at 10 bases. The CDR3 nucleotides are TGTGCCAGCTCACCACCGATTGGGACAGGGGTCTACAATGAGCAGTTCTTC. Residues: CASSPPIGTGVYNEQFF.